One sample yielded the 18 T cell receptor beta chains listed below, sequenced in a study of T cell responses to AZD1222 COVID-19 vaccine. Here immunoSEQ multiplex PCR was the method, and the copy in TCRdb shows in-frame clones only, minus some. Of 140,000 to 150,000 clones listed, 75% to 95% are singletons. The sample in question was peripheral blood, obtained on day 0 of MenACWY control vaccination. These receptor sequences come from an adult in good health.

The chain couples TRBV6-1 to TRBJ2-7; D gene unclear. Trimming removed 1 base at V and 2 bases at J, with 12 bases between. Germline assignment: CDR1 MNHNS and CDR2 SASEGT. The CDR3 contains 15 residues. CDR3 protein: CASSEGPGRTYEQYF. The DNA for the CDR3 is TGTGCCAGCAGTGAAGGTCCAGGCAGGACCTACGAGCAGTACTTC.

The V gene is TRBV24-1, the J gene TRBJ1-5; D not certain. The V gene lost 5 bases and the J gene lost 3 bases, with 10 bases spanning the gap. This CDR3 is built from 14 residues. Germline lookup yields CDR1 KGHDR and CDR2 SFDVKD. Here the CDR3 reads CATSARGDNQPQHF. The CDR3 DNA is TGTGCCACCAGTGCTCGAGGCGACAATCAGCCCCAGCATTTT.

V is TRBV11-3 and J is TRBJ2-1; the match to TRBD1 covers 9 bases. The CDR3 has 13 amino acids. Per the germline V gene, CDR1 is SGHNT and CDR2 is YENEEA. The ends lost 4 bases at V and 12 bases at J; junction bases unmatched: 7. This CDR3 reads CASSWGQGGTQFF. In DNA, the CDR3 is TGTGCCAGCAGCTGGGGACAGGGCGGTACGCAGTTCTTC.

This rearrangement joins TRBV18 to TRBJ1-2; 7 positions match TRBD1. The CDR3 loop spans 16 amino acids. From germline, CDR1 is KGHSH and CDR2 LQKENI. The ends lost 6 bases at V and 1 base at J; junction bases unmatched: 11. The DNA for the CDR3 is TGTGCCAGCTCGCAGACAGGGCGGCTTTTTAACTATGGCTACACCTTC. It specifies CASSQTGRLFNYGYTF.

This clone appeared a single time. The chain recombines TRBV10-1 with TRBJ1-5; the D is unclear. Trimming took 0 bases from V and 11 from J, leaving 11 bases between them. Looked up from germline, CDR1 is WNHNN and CDR2 is SYGVQD (reference sequence). The CDR3 loop spans 13 amino acids. The CDR3 reads CASSESKAQAQHF. The CDR3 nucleotides are TGCGCCAGCAGTGAGTCGAAGGCCCAGGCCCAGCATTTT.

The chain's CDR3 is CAWSGVQGVILAGNTIYF. CDR3 in DNA: TGTGCCTGGAGTGGGGTACAGGGGGTAATATTAGCTGGAAACACCATATATTTT. J is TRBJ1-3 and V is TRBV30; 8 bases are shared with TRBD1. This CDR3 is 18 amino acids long. The V gene's germline CDR1 is GTSNPN and CDR2 SVGIG (reference sequence). V lost 1 base, J lost 2 bases, and 13 bases stayed unmatched.

The V gene is TRBV12-3 or TRBV12-4, the J gene TRBJ1-1; D is perhaps TRBD1 (5 bases). The V end lost 6 bases, the J end lost 8 bases, and 16 bases lay between the germline ends. There are 13 residues in the CDR3. The CDR3 loop is CASSYRGTTEAFF. The CDR3 region has the DNA TGTGCCAGCAGCTACCGTGGGACGACCGAAGCTTTCTTT.

The chain has TRBV7-8 and TRBJ2-3; unclear D gene. The germline gives CDR1 SGHVS, CDR2 FQNEAQ. This CDR3 comprises 11 residues. The ends were cut back, 5 bases at V and 7 bases at J, with 7 bases in the middle. The CDR3 sequence is CASSRRHTQYF. The DNA of the CDR3 is TGTGCCAGCAGCCGTCGTCATACGCAGTATTTT.

The V gene is TRBV6-4, the J gene TRBJ1-5, with D possibly matching TRBD1 (6 bases). Looked up from germline, CDR1 is MRHNA and CDR2 is SNTAGT. Deletions cut 4 bases from V and 4 bases from J, with 14 bases between. The CDR3 is 15 residues long. CDR3 sequence (DNA): TGTGCCAGCAGTGTGAGGGGGAAGGGGAATCAGCCCCAGCATTTT. It is translated as CASSVRGKGNQPQHF.

This clone appeared once. The rearrangement uses TRBV27 and TRBJ1-6; 7 nucleotides align to TRBD1. J was trimmed by 9 bases and V by 7 bases; bases with no gene match: 12. The CDR3 length is 15 residues. Germline CDR1 is MNHEY and CDR2 is SMNVEV (reference sequence). The CDR3 spells CASNNRPYRGSPLHF. CDR3 sequence (DNA): TGTGCCAGCAATAACAGGCCGTACAGGGGTTCACCCCTCCACTTT.

The J gene is TRBJ2-2, the V gene TRBV4-2; 8 bases fit TRBD1. The CDR3 totals 16 residues. CDR1 LGHNA and CDR2 YNFKEQ come from the germline V gene. The ends lost 4 bases at V and 2 bases at J; junction bases unmatched: 6. This CDR3 is CASSLTGGINTGELFF. Written as DNA, the CDR3 is TGTGCCAGCAGCCTTACAGGGGGAATTAACACCGGGGAGCTGTTTTTT.

This rearrangement joins TRBV7-9 to TRBJ1-4; D is ambiguous. CDR1 SEHNR and CDR2 FQNEAQ come from the germline V gene (reference sequence). The CDR3 consists of 16 residues. V shed 5 bases and J shed 2 bases, with 15 bases lying between them. The CDR3 nucleotides are TGTGCCAGCAGCAAAACCGGGGTGTCGACTAATGAAAAACTGTTTTTT. Its translation is CASSKTGVSTNEKLFF.

Here the CDR3 reads CASSLFPRGEQYF. The CDR3 nucleotides read TGTGCCAGCAGCCTATTCCCCCGGGGCGAGCAGTACTTC. The gene calls are TRBV27 and TRBJ2-7, with a tentative D call TRBD2 (5 bases). This CDR3 spans 13 amino acids. V was cut by 6 bases and J by 6 bases, with 15 bases left in between. Germline assignment: CDR1 MNHEY and CDR2 SMNVEV (reference sequence).

V usage is TRBV15 and J usage is TRBJ1-1, with D unclear. Germline V gives CDR1 LNHNV, CDR2 YYDKDF (reference sequence). The CDR3 contains 12 residues. The ends were cut back, 2 bases at V and 3 bases at J, with 4 bases in the middle. The CDR3 nucleotides read TGTGCCACCAGCAGATTCGACACTGAAGCTTTCTTT. This translates into CATSRFDTEAFF.

The rearrangement joins TRBV16 to TRBJ1-3, with D possibly being TRBD1 (5 bases). The germline V gene has CDR1 KGHSY and CDR2 FQNENV. V lost 5 bases and J 2 bases, leaving 13 bases between the germline ends. The CDR3 length is 15 residues. The CDR3 here is CASSVQGGAGNTIYF. The CDR3 DNA is TGTGCCAGCAGCGTCCAGGGAGGGGCTGGAAACACCATATATTTT.

This chain joins TRBV29-1 and TRBJ2-3, with D maybe TRBD2 (6 bases). Germline V lookup: CDR1 SQVTM, CDR2 ANQGSEA. This CDR3 is 14 amino acids long. Trimming cost V 6 bases and J 1 base, with 14 bases left between them. The CDR3 DNA reads TGCAGCGTGGGGGGTATAAAGCGCACAGATACGCAGTATTTT. Protein: CSVGGIKRTDTQYF.

The V call is TRBV6-5, the J call TRBJ1-5, with 8 bases identical to TRBD1. The ends lost 8 bases at V and 6 bases at J; junction bases unmatched: 9. Per the germline V gene, CDR1 is MNHEY and CDR2 is SVGAGI. This CDR3 spans 14 amino acids. DNA of the CDR3: TGTGCCAGCTCAGGGACAGGTGGGGGTCAGCCCCAGCATTTT. This sequence encodes CASSGTGGGQPQHF.

The rearrangement uses TRBV15 and TRBJ1-2, with 7 nucleotides matching TRBD1. V lost 4 bases and J lost 8; bases outside the gene matches: 4. The CDR3 spans 12 residues. Per germline, CDR1 LNHNV and CDR2 YYDKDF (reference sequence). CDR3 residues: CATSIYRGGYTF. The CDR3 nucleotides are TGTGCCACCAGCATTTACAGGGGCGGCTACACCTTC.